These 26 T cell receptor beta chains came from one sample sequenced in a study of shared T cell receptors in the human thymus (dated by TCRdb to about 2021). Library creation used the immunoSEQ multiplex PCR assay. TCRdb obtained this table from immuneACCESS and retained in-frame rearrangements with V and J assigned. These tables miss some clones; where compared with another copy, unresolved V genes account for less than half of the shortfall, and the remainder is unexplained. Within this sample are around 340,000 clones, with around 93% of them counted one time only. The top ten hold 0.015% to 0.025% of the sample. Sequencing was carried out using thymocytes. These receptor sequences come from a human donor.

CDR3 sequence (DNA): TGCGCCAGCAGCCAAGATCGGACACTCAATGAGCAGTTCTTC. Translation: CASSQDRTLNEQFF. The rearrangement uses TRBV4-3 and TRBJ2-1; possible D gene TRBD1, 5 bases. The CDR3 is 14 amino acids. Germline V gives CDR1 LGHNA, CDR2 YSLEER. Trimming pared 0 bases from V and 6 bases from J, leaving 9 bases between.

The CDR3 sequence is CASSQSGLAEGGSEQFF. The DNA of the CDR3 is TGCGCCAGCAGCCAATCGGGATTAGCGGAGGGGGGTTCTGAGCAGTTCTTC. The gene calls are TRBV4-3 and TRBJ2-1; D assignment may be TRBD1 or TRBD2 (6 bases each). Germline CDR1 is LGHNA and CDR2 is YSLEER. Trimming pared 2 bases from V and 9 bases from J, leaving 23 bases between. The CDR3 has 17 amino acids.

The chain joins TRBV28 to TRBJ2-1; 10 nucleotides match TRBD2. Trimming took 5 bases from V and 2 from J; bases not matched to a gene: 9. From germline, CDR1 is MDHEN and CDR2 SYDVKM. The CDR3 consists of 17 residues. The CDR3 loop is CASSDKGTSETYNEQFF. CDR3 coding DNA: TGTGCCAGCAGTGATAAGGGGACTAGCGAAACCTACAATGAGCAGTTCTTC.

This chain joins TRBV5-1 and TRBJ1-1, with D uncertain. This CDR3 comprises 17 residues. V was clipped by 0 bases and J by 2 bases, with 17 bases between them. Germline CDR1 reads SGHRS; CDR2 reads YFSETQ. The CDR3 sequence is CASSLARTAHYNTEAFF. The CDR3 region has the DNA TGCGCCAGCAGCTTGGCCCGGACTGCCCACTACAACACTGAAGCTTTCTTT.

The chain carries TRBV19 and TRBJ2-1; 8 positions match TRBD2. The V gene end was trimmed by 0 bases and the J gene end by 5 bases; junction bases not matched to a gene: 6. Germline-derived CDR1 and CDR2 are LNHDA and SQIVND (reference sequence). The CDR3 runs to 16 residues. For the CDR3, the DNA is TGTGCCAGTAGTATAGAAGGCCAGCGGGAGAACAATGAGCAGTTCTTC. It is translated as CASSIEGQRENNEQFF.

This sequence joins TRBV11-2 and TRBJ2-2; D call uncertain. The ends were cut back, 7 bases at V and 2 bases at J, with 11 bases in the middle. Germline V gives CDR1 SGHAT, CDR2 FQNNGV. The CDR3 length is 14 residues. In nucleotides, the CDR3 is TGTGCCAGCATCTCGAGCGATAACACCGGGGAGCTGTTTTTT. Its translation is CASISSDNTGELFF.

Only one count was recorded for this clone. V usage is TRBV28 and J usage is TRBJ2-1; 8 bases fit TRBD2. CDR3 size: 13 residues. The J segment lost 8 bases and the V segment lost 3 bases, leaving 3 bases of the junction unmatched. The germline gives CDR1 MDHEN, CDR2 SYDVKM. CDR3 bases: TGTGCCAGCAGTTTCGGGAGGGCCGATGAGCAGTTCTTC. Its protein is CASSFGRADEQFF.

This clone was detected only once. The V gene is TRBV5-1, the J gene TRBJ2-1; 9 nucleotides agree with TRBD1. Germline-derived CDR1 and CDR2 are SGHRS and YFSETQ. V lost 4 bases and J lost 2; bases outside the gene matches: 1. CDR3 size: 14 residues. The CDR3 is CASSGDRAYNEQFF. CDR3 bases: TGCGCCAGCAGCGGGGACAGGGCCTACAATGAGCAGTTCTTC.

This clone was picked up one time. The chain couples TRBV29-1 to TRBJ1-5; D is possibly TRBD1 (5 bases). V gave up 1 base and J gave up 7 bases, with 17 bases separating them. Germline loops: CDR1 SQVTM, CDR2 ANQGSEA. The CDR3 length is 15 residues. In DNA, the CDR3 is TGCAGCGTTGAAGTCGGTAGAAAGAGGGGACAGCCCCAGCATTTT. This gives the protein CSVEVGRKRGQPQHF.

The CDR3 region is CAWTLRVYRDRISTGELFF. CDR3 coding DNA: TGTGCCTGGACCCTTAGAGTGTATAGGGACAGGATTTCCACCGGGGAGCTGTTTTTT. The rearrangement links TRBV30 to TRBJ2-2; 8 bases match TRBD1. J gave up 4 bases and V 4 bases, and 20 bases lay outside the gene matches. CDR1 is GTSNPN, CDR2 SVGIG, per germline (reference sequence). The CDR3 consists of 19 residues.

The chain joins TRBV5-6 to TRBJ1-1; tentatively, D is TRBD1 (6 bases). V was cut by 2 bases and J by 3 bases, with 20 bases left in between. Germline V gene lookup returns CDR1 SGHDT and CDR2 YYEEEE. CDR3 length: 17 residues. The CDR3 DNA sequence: TGTGCCAGCAGCTTAATTCAGAACAGGGAGGGAGACACTGAAGCTTTCTTT. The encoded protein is CASSLIQNREGDTEAFF.

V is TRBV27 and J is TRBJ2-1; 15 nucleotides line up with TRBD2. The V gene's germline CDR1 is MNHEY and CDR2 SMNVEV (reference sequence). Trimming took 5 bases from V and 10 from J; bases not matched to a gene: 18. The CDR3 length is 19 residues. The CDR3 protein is CASSHPGLAGGSTLREQFF. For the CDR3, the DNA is TGTGCCAGCAGTCACCCGGGACTAGCGGGAGGATCCACCTTGCGGGAGCAGTTCTTC.

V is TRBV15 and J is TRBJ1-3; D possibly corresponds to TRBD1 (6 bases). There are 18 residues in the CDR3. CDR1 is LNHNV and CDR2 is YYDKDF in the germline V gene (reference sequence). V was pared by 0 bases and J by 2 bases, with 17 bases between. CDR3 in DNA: TGTGCCACCAGCAGAGAGGGGGCAGGGGCCCCCCCTGGAAACACCATATATTTT. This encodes CATSREGAGAPPGNTIYF.

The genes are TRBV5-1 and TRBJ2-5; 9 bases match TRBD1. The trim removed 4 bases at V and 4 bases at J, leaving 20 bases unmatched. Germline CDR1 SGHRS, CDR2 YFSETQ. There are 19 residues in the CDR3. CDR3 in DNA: TGCGCCAGCAGCCACCACCGGGACAGGGACCCGACCAATGGAGAGACCCAGTACTTC. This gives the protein CASSHHRDRDPTNGETQYF.

The CDR3 bases are TGTGCCAGCAGAAAACAGGGCCCAGGGAGCTCCTACAATGAGCAGTTCTTC. Its protein is CASRKQGPGSSYNEQFF. The V call is TRBV7-9, the J call TRBJ2-1; maybe TRBD1 (6 bases). This CDR3 has 17 residues. The germline V gene has CDR1 SEHNR and CDR2 FQNEAQ (reference sequence). V dropped 6 bases and J dropped 0 bases, with 18 bases sitting between them. Based on the CDR3 plus reference TRBV7-9 and TRBJ2-1, the full variable domain is DTGVSQNPRHKITKRGQNVTFRCDPISEHNRLYWYRQTLGQGPEFLTYFQNEAQLEKSRLLSDRFSAERPKGSFSTLEIQRTEQGDSAMYLCASRKQGPGSSYNEQFFGPGTRLTVL.

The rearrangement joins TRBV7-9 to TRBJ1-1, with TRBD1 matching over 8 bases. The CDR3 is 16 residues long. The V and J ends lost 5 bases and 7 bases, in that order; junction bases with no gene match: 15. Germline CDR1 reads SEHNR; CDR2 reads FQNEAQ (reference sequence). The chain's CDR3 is CASSRGQDLSGCEAFF. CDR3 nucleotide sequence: TGTGCCAGCAGCAGGGGACAGGACCTCTCGGGATGTGAAGCTTTCTTT.

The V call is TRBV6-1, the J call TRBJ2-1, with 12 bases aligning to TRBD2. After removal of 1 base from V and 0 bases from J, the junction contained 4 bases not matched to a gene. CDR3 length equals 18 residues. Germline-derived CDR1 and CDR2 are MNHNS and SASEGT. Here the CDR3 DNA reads TGTGCCAGCAGTGAAGAGGCTAGCGGGAGGGGCTCCTACAATGAGCAGTTCTTC. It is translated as CASSEEASGRGSYNEQFF.

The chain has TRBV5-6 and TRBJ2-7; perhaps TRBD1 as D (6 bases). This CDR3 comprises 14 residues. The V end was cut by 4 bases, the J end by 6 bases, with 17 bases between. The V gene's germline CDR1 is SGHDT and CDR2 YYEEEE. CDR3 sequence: CASSKQGYKSEQYF. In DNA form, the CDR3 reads TGTGCCAGCAGCAAACAGGGATATAAGTCCGAGCAGTACTTC.

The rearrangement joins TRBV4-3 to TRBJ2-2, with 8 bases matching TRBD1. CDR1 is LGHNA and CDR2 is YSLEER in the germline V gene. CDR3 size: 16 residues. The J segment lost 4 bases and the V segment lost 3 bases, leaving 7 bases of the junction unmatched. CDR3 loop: CASSQETGGGTGELFF. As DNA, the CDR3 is TGCGCCAGCAGCCAGGAAACAGGGGGAGGCACCGGGGAGCTGTTTTTT.

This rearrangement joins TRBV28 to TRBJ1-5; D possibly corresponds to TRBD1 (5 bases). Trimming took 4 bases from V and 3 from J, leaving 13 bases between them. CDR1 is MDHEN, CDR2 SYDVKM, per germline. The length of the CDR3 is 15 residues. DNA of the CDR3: TGTGCCAGCAGTTCCTTAGACAGTAACAATCAGCCCCAGCATTTT. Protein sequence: CASSSLDSNNQPQHF.

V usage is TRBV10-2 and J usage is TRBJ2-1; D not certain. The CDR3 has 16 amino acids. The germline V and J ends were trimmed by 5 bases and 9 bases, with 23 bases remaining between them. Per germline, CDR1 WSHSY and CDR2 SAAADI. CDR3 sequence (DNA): TGCGCCAGCAGTCCACCTAACCCCGATATTCGAACTGAGCAGTTCTTC. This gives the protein CASSPPNPDIRTEQFF.

This CDR3 reads CASSDHSGTSGRGNEQFF. CDR3 in DNA: TGTGCCAGCAGCGACCATTCCGGGACTAGCGGGAGGGGGAATGAGCAGTTCTTC. J is TRBJ2-1 and V is TRBV9, with 16 bases aligning to TRBD2. The CDR3 is 18 residues long. After removal of 3 bases from V and 7 bases from J, the junction contained 10 bases not matched to a gene. CDR1 is SGDLS and CDR2 is YYNGEE in the germline V gene.

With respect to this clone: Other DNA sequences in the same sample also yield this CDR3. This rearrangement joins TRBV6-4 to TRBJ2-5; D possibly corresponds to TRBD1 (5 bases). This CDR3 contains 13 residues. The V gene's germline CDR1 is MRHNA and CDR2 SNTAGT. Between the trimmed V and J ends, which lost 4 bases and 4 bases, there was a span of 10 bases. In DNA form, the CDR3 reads TGTGCCAGCAGTGTCGACAGAGGAGAGACCCAGTACTTC. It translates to CASSVDRGETQYF.

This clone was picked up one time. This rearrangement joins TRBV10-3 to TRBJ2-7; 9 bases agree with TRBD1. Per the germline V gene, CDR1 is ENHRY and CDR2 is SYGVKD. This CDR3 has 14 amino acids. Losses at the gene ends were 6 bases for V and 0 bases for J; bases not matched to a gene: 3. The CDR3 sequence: CAIRGQGNSYEQYF. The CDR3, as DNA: TGTGCCATCAGAGGACAGGGGAACTCCTACGAGCAGTACTTC.

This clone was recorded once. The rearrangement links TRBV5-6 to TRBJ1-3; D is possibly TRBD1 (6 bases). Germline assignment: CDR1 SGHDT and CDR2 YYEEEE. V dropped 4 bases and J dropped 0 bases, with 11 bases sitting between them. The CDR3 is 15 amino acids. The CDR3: CASSPRGDSGNTIYF. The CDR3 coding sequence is TGTGCCAGCAGCCCCAGGGGCGACTCTGGAAACACCATATATTTT.

Here the CDR3 reads CASSFPGQGAGNEQFF. The CDR3 region has the DNA TGTGCCAGCAGTTTCCCGGGGCAGGGGGCCGGTAATGAGCAGTTCTTC. The V gene is TRBV28, the J gene TRBJ2-1, with 8 bases identical to TRBD1. CDR1 is MDHEN, CDR2 SYDVKM, per germline. V lost 3 bases and J lost 7; bases outside the gene matches: 11. CDR3 length: 16 amino acids.